This T cell receptor beta chain was profiled in a study of T cell responses to AZD1222 COVID-19 vaccine. Remarks on this clone: Its specificity is not known.

Study-level results: Seropositive status at baseline applied to only 5 or 6 AZD1222 recipients. The study reported that nearly half of spike-specific TCRs target unmutated variant regions. Donors were chiefly white British, with a greater number of females, and clonal diversity was perhaps underestimated. Spike-spanning, vaccine-associated CD4 TCRs were dominant at 160-218 and 743-854.

Clones were read by immunoSEQ multiplex PCR, and TCRdb kept only the in-frame ones, dropping some. Here the sample spans 90,000 to 95,000 clones, roughly 90% being singletons. The TCR was taken from an adult who received the AZD1222 COVID-19 vaccine. Sequencing was performed on peripheral blood, taken 28 days after the second AZD1222 dose.

This CDR3 is CASSDRQGGISGYTF. Here the CDR3 DNA reads TGCGCCAGCAGCGATAGACAGGGTGGTATCTCTGGCTACACCTTC. V and J are TRBV5-1 and TRBJ1-2, with TRBD1 identical over 7 bases. The CDR3 is 15 residues long. The V gene's germline CDR1 is SGHRS and CDR2 YFSETQ. V shed 4 bases and J 7 bases; nucleotides not matched to a gene: 13.